This TCR beta chain is drawn from a study of CD8+ T cells in alopecia areata. Whole-study context: Treated patients took oral tofacitinib at 5 to 10 mg twice daily. A 6-month period off drug followed tofacitinib, which lasted 6 to 18 months. Study-wide results and limits: Patients displayed less clarity in TCR sharing than mice, a finding possibly related to HLA. Tofacitinib significantly brought down scalp clonality and expanded CD8+ clones among top 100.

Germline V CDR1 and CDR2: SGHRS, YFSETQ. The V segment lost 4 bases and the J segment 8 bases; nucleotides outside the gene matches: 7. The CDR3 loop spans 13 amino acids. A remark on this clone: What it recognizes is unknown.

Indicated treatment: oral pan-JAK inhibitor, 5-10 mg twice daily. RNA extraction and reverse transcription yielded cDNA as sequencing template. The assay was immunoSEQ multiplex PCR, and TCRdb's table has in-frame clones only and misses some. Of around 180,000 clones listed, around three fifths are singletons. This TCR derives from a human donor with alopecia areata. The specimen was CD4+ T cells sorted from blood, collected between weeks 49 and 50, from a patient treated with tofacitinib. This chain uses TRBV5-1 with TRBJ2-3; 7 bases agree with TRBD2. The CDR3 DNA is TGCGCCAGCAGCCCGGGAGGACTTAGTACGCAGTATTTT. This gives the protein CASSPGGLSTQYF.